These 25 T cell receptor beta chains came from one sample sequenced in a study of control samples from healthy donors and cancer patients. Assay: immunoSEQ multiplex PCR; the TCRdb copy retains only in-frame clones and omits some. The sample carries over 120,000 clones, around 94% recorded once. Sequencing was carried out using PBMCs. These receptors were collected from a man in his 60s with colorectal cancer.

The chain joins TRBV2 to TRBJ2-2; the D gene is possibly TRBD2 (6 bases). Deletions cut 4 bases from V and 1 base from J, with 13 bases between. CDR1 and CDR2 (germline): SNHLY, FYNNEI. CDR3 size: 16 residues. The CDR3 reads CASSAWGSGNTGELFF. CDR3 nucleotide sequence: TGTGCCAGCAGTGCTTGGGGTAGCGGGAACACCGGGGAGCTGTTTTTT.

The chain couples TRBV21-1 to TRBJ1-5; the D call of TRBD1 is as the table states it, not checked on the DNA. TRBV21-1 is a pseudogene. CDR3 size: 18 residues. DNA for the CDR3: TGTGCCAGCAGCACCTATTCGACCGGGACAAATAGCAATCAGCCCCAGCATTTT. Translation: CASSTYSTGTNSNQPQHF.

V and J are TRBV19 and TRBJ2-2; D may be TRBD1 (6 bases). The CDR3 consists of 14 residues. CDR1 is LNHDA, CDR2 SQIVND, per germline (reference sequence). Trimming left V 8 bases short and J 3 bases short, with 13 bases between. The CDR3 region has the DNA TGTGCCAGTCCCGGGACAAGGCACACCGGGGAGCTGTTTTTT. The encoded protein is CASPGTRHTGELFF.

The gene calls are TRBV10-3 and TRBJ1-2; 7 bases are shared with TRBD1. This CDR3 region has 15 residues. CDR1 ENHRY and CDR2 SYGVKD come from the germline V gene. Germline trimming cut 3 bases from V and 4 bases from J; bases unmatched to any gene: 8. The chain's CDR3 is CAISDPRQGGYGYTF. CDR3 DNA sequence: TGTGCCATCAGTGACCCCCGACAGGGCGGCTATGGCTACACCTTC.

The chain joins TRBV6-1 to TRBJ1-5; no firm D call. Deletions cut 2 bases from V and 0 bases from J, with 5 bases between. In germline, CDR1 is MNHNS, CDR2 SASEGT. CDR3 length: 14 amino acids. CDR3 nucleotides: TGTGCCAGCAGTGAACAGTATAGCAATCAGCCCCAGCATTTT. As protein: CASSEQYSNQPQHF.

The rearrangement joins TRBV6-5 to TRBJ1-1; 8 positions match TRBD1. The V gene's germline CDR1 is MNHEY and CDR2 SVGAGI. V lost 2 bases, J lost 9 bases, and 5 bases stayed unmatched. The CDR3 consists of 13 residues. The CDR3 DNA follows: TGTGCCAGCAGTTACACCGGGACAGGTAAAGCTTTCTTT. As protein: CASSYTGTGKAFF.

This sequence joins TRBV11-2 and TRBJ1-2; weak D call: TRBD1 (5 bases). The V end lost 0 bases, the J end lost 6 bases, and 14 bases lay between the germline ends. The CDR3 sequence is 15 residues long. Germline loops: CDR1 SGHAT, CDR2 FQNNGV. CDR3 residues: CASSLDAGGVHGYTF. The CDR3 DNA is TGTGCCAGCAGCTTAGATGCGGGGGGGGTGCATGGCTACACCTTC.

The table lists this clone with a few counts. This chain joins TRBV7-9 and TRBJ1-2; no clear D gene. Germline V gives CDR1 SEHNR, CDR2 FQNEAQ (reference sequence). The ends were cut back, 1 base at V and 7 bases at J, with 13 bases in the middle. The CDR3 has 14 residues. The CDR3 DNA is TGTGCCAGCAGCTTAGACCTCCTTGGAGGTGGCTACACCTTC. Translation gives CASSLDLLGGGYTF.

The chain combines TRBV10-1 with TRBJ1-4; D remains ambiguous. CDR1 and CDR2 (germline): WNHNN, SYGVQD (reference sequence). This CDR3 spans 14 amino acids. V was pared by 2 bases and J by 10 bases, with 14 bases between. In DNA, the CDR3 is TGCGCCAGCAGTGAGATGGGCAGCGGAGGAAAACTGTTTTTT. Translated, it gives CASSEMGSGGKLFF.

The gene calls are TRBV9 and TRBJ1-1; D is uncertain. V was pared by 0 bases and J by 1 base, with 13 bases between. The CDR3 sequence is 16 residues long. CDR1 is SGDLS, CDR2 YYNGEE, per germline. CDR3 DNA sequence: TGTGCCAGCAGCGTAGATCCCCAGACGAGGAACACTGAAGCTTTCTTT. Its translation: CASSVDPQTRNTEAFF.

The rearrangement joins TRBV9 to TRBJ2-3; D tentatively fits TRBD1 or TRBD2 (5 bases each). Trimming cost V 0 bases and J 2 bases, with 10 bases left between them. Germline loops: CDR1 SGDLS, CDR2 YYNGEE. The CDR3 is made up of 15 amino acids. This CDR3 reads CASSVVGAATDTQYF. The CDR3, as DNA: TGTGCCAGCAGCGTAGTCGGGGCCGCCACAGATACGCAGTATTTT.

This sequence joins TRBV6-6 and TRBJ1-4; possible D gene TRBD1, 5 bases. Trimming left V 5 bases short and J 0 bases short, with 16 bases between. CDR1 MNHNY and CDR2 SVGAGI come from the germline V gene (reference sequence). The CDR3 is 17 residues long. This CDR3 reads CASSPGSPTATNEKLFF. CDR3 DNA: TGTGCCAGCAGTCCAGGGAGCCCAACTGCAACTAATGAAAAACTGTTTTTT.

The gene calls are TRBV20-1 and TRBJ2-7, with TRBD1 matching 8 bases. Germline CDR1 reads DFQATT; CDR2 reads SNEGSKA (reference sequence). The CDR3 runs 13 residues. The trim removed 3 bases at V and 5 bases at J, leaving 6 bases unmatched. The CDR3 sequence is CSASRQGMNEQYF. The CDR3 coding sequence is TGCAGTGCTAGTCGACAGGGGATGAACGAGCAGTACTTC.

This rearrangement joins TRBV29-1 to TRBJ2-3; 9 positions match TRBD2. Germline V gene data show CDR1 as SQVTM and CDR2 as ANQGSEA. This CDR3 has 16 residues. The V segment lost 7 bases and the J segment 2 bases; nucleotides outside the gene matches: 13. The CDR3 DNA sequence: TGCAGCGCATGGGTAAGGGTAGCGGGGGTCACAGATACGCAGTATTTT. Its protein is CSAWVRVAGVTDTQYF.

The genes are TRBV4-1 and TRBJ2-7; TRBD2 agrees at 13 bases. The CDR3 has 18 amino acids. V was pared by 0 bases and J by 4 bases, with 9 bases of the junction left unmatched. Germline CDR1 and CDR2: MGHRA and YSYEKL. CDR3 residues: CASSQEPRLAGGRYEQYF. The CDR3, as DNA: TGCGCCAGCAGCCAAGAGCCTCGACTAGCGGGGGGTAGGTACGAGCAGTACTTC.

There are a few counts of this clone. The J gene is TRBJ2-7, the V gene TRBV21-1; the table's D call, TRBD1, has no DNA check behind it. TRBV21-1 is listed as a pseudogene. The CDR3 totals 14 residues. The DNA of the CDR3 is TGTGCCAGCAGCAAGCCTGGGGGCAGCCACGAGCAGTACTTC. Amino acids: CASSKPGGSHEQYF.

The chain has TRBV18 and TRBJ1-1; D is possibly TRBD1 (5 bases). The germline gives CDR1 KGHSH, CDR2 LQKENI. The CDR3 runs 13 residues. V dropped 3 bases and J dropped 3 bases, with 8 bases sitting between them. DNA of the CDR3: TGTGCCAGCTCACCGGCGGGGGACACTGAAGCTTTCTTT. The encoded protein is CASSPAGDTEAFF.

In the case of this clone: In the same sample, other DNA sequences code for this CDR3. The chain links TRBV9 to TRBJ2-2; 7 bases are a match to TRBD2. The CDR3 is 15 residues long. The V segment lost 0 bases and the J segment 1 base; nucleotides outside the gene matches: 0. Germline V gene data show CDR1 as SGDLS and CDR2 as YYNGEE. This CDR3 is CASSVGGGNTGELFF. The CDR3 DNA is TGTGCCAGCAGCGTAGGCGGGGGGAACACCGGGGAGCTGTTTTTT.

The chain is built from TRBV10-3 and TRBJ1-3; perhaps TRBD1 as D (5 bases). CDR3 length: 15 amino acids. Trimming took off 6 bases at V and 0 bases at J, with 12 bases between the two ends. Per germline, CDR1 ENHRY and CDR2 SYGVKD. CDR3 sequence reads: CAISGGESSGNTIYF. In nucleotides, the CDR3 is TGTGCCATCAGCGGGGGGGAGAGCTCTGGAAACACCATATATTTT.

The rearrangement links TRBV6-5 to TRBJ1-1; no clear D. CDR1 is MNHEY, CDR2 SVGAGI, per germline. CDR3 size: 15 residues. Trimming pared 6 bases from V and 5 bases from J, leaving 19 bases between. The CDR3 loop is CASRGSQAASTEAFF. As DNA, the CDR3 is TGTGCCAGCAGGGGTAGCCAGGCGGCGAGTACTGAAGCTTTCTTT.

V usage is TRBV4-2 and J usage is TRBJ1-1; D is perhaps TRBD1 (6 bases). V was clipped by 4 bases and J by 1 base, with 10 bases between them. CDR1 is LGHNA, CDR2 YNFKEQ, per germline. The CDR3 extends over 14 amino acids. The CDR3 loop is CASSPSDRNTEAFF. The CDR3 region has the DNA TGTGCCAGCAGCCCCTCGGACAGGAACACTGAAGCTTTCTTT.

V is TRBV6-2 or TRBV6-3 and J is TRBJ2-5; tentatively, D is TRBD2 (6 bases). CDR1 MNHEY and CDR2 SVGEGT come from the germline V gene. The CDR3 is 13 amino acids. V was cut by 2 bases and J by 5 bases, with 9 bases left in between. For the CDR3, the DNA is TGTGCCAGCAGTTACACCCGGGGGGAGACCCAGTACTTC. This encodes CASSYTRGETQYF.

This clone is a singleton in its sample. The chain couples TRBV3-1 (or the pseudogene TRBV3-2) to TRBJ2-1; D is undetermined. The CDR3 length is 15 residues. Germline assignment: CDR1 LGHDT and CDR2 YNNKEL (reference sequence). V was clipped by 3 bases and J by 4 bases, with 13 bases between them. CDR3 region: CASSQVTTMYNEQFF. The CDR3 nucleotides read TGTGCCAGCAGCCAGGTGACAACTATGTACAATGAGCAGTTCTTC.

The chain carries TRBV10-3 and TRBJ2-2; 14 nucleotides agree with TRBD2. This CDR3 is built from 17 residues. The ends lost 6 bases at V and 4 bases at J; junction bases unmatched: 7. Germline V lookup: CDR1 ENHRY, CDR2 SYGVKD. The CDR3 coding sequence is TGTGCCATCAGCGGACTAGCGGGGGGAATTAGCACCGGGGAGCTGTTTTTT. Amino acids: CAISGLAGGISTGELFF.

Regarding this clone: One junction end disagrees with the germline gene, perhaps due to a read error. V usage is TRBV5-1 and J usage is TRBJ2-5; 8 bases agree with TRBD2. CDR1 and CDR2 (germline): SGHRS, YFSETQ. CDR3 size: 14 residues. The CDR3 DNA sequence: TGCGCCCGCAGCTTGGCCGGCGGGGGGGAGACCCAGTACTTC. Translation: CARSLAGGGETQYF.